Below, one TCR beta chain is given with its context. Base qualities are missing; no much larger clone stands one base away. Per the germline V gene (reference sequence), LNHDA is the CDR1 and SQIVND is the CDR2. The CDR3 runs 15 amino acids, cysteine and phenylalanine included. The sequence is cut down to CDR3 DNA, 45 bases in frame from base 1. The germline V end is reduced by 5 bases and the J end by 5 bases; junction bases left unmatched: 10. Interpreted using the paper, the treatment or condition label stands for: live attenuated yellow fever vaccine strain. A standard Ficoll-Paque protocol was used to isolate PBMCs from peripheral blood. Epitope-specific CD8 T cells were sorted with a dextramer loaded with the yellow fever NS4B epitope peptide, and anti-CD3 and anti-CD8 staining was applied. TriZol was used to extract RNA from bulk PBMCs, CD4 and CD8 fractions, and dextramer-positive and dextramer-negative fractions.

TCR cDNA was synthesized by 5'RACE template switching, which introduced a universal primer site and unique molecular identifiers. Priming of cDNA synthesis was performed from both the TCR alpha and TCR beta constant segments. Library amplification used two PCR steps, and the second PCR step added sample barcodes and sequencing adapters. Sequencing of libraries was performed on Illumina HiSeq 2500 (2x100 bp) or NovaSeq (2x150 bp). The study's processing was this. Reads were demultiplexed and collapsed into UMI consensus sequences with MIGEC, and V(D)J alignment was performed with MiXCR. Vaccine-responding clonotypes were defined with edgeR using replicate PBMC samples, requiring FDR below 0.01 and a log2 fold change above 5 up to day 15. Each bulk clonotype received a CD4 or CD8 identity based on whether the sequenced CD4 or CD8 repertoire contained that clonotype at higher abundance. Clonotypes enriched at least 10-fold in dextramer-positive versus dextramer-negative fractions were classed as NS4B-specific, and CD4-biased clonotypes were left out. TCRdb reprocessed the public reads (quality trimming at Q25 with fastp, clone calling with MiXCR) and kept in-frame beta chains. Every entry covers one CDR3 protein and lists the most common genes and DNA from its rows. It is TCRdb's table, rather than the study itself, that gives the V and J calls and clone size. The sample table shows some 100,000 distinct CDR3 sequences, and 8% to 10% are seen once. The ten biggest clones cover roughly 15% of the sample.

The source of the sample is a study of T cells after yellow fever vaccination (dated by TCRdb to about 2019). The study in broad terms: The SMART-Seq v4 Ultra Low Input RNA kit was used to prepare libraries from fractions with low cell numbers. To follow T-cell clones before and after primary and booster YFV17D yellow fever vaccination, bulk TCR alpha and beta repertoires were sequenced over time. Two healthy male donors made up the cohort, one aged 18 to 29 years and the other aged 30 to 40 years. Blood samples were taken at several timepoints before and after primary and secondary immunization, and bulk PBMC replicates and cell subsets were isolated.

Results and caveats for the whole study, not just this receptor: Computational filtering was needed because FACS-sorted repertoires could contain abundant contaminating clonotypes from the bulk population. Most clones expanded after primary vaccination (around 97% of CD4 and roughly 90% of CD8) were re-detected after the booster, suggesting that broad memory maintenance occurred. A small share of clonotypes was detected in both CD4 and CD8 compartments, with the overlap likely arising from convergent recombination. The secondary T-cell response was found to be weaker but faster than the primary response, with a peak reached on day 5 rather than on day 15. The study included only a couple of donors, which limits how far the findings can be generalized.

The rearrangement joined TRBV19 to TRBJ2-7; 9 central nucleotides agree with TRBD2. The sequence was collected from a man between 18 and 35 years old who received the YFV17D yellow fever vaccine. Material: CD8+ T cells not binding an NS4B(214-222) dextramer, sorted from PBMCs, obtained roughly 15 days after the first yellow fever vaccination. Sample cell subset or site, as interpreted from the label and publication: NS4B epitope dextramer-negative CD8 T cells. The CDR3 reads CASSPGTSILDEQYF. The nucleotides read TGTGCCAGTAGTCCCGGGACTAGCATTTTGGACGAGCAGTACTTC.